This T cell receptor (beta chain) was captured by sequencing in a study of post-analysis software for immune sequencing data. Study context: The disease courses covered relapsing-remitting, secondary progressive and progressive-relapsing multiple sclerosis. Broader study findings: Included in a set of about five TRBV segments more frequent in patients than controls were TRBV5-6, TRBV5-1 and TRBV20-1.

Germline V gene lookup returns CDR1 MGHRA and CDR2 YSYEKL. The ends were cut back, 1 base at V and 2 bases at J, with 12 bases in the middle. CDR3 size: 15 residues. To note about this clonotype: The antigen remains undetermined.

TCR beta cDNA libraries included unique molecular identifiers. TCRdb analysed the PCR reads with MiXCR anew, one entry per CDR3 protein. The table has approximately 460,000 distinct CDR3 sequences, around 40% seen once; the top ten hold around 10%. The source is a girl between 5 and 17 years old with multiple sclerosis. J is TRBJ2-7 and V is TRBV4-1; D is uncertain. The sequenced sample was blood. The CDR3, as DNA: TGCGCCAGCAGCCAAGTGGACGGAATAACCTACGAGCAGTACTTC. Translating it yields CASSQVDGITYEQYF.